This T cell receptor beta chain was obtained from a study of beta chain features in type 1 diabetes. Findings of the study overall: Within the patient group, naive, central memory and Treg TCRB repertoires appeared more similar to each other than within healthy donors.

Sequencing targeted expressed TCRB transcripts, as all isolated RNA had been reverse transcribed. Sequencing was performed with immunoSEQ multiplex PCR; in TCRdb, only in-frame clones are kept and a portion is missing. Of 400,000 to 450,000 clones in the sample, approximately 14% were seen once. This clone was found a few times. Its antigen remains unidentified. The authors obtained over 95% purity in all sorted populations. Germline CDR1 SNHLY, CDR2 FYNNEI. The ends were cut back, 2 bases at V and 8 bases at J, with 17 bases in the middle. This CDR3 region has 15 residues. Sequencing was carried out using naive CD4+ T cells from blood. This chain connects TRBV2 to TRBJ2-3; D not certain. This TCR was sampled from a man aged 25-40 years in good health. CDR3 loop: CASSETHGSGFTQYF. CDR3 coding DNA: TGTGCCAGCAGTGAAACTCATGGTTCCGGGTTTACGCAGTATTTT.